These 25 T cell receptor beta chains share one sample of origin, sequenced in a study of shared clonotypes between healthy human individuals. Profiling relied on immunoSEQ multiplex PCR, and the TCRdb table lists in-frame clones only, not all of them. The table includes 2 million to 2.5 million clones, roughly 92% detected once. Material: naive CD4+ T cells from PBMCs. Subset defined: CD45RA+ positively selected. The receptor source for this set is a man aged 18 to 30 in good health. Some clones in this sample may be carry-over from other donors' samples.

This clone appeared a few times. The chain recombines TRBV5-5 with TRBJ1-2, with TRBD1 as a possible D gene (5 bases). CDR3 length: 14 amino acids. The V end lost 4 bases, the J end lost 2 bases, and 12 bases lay between the germline ends. CDR1 and CDR2 (germline): SGHKS, YYEKEE (reference sequence). The CDR3 sequence is CASSPRKGNYGYTF. The CDR3 DNA reads TGTGCCAGCAGCCCCCGGAAGGGGAACTATGGCTACACCTTC. Supplemented by reference TRBV5-5 and TRBJ1-2, the full variable domain reads DAGVTQSPTHLIKTRGQQVTLRCSPISGHKSVSWYQQVLGQGPQFIFQYYEKEERGRGNFPDRFSARQFPNYSSELNVNALLLGDSALYLCASSPRKGNYGYTFGSGTRLTVV.

The chain couples TRBV5-1 to TRBJ2-3, with D possibly TRBD2 on 6 matching bases. CDR1 SGHRS and CDR2 YFSETQ come from the germline V gene. CDR3 length: 16 residues. V shed 4 bases and J shed 1 base, with 16 bases lying between them. The CDR3 DNA is TGCGCCAGCAGCGGCGGGACGTCGTACGGCACAGATACGCAGTATTTT. This gives the protein CASSGGTSYGTDTQYF.

The gene calls are TRBV7-6 and TRBJ2-1; TRBD1 or TRBD2 may be the D gene (6 bases each). This CDR3 has 15 residues. Trimming shortened V by 5 bases and J by 2 bases, and 13 bases separated the two germline ends. Germline V gene sequence: CDR1 SGHVS, CDR2 FNYEAQ. The CDR3 DNA follows: TGTGCCAGCAGCGCCCGCCGGGGGCCCTACAATGAGCAGTTCTTC. Protein: CASSARRGPYNEQFF. The entire variable domain, with the rest obtained from reference TRBV7-6 and TRBJ2-1, is as follows: GAGVSQSPRYKVTKRGQDVALRCDPISGHVSLYWYRQALGQGPEFLTYFNYEAQQDKSGLPNDRFSAERPEGSISTLTIQRTEQRDSAMYRCASSARRGPYNEQFFGPGTRLTVL.

The chain employs TRBV6-6 and TRBJ2-3; D is unresolved. Trimming pared 5 bases from V and 6 bases from J, leaving 9 bases between. Germline V gives CDR1 MNHNY, CDR2 SVGAGI (reference sequence). The CDR3 consists of 12 residues. The CDR3 DNA reads TGTGCCAGCAGTCTAGGGCCCGATACGCAGTATTTT. It encodes CASSLGPDTQYF.

The chain uses TRBV15 and TRBJ2-7; D is ambiguous. Deletions cut 0 bases from V and 2 bases from J, with 11 bases between. Per germline, CDR1 LNHNV and CDR2 YYDKDF (reference sequence). CDR3 length: 15 amino acids. The chain's CDR3 is CATSRDRGETYEQYF. The CDR3 coding sequence is TGTGCCACCAGCAGAGATCGTGGAGAAACCTACGAGCAGTACTTC. Drawing the rest from reference TRBV15 and TRBJ2-7, the complete variable domain is DAMVIQNPRYQVTQFGKPVTLSCSQTLNHNVMYWYQQKSSQAPKLLFHYYDKDFNNEADTPDNFQSRRPNTSFCFLDIRSPGLGDTAMYLCATSRDRGETYEQYFGPGTRLTVT.

The sample holds one count of this clone. The chain links TRBV28 to TRBJ1-5; D remains ambiguous. The V and J ends lost 7 bases and 0 bases respectively, with 13 bases between them. Germline V gene data show CDR1 as MDHEN and CDR2 as SYDVKM. CDR3 length equals 15 residues. The CDR3 bases are TGTGCCAGCAACCCATGGGAAGATAGCAATCAGCCCCAGCATTTT. Translated, it gives CASNPWEDSNQPQHF.

The genes are TRBV28 and TRBJ1-1; no definite D call. CDR1 MDHEN and CDR2 SYDVKM come from the germline V gene. The CDR3 runs to 15 residues. Trimming took off 7 bases at V and 0 bases at J, with 15 bases between the two ends. The CDR3 here is CASTSPAELNTEAFF. CDR3 nucleotides: TGTGCCAGCACCTCCCCGGCAGAGCTGAACACTGAAGCTTTCTTT.

Regarding this clone: The sample holds other DNA sequences that translate to the same CDR3. V is TRBV6-5 and J is TRBJ2-7; 9 nucleotides agree with TRBD1. V trimming: 5 bases; J trimming: 2 bases; junction bases outside the gene matches: 4. Looked up from germline, CDR1 is MNHEY and CDR2 is SVGAGI. This CDR3 is built from 14 residues. The DNA for the CDR3 is TGTGCCAGCAGTACAACAGGGGGCCCCTACGAGCAGTACTTC. Its protein product is CASSTTGGPYEQYF.

The rearrangement uses TRBV28 and TRBJ1-5; D ambiguous. V gave up 7 bases and J gave up 8 bases, with 15 bases separating them. There are 13 residues in the CDR3. The germline gives CDR1 MDHEN, CDR2 SYDVKM. CDR3: CASNGRPWEPQHF. The CDR3, as DNA: TGTGCCAGCAATGGCAGACCCTGGGAGCCCCAGCATTTT. Full variable domain (missing parts from reference TRBV28 and TRBJ1-5): DVKVTQSSRYLVKRTGEKVFLECVQDMDHENMFWYRQDPGLGLRLIYFSYDVKMKEKGDIPEGYSVSREKKERFSLILESASTNQTSMYLCASNGRPWEPQHFGDGTRLSIL.

The CDR3 region is CASSFLAGGRQPQHF. DNA of the CDR3: TGTGCCAGCAGTTTCCTCGCAGGGGGACGGCAGCCCCAGCATTTT. The chain links TRBV28 to TRBJ1-5; 7 positions match TRBD1. V was clipped by 3 bases and J by 7 bases; unmatched bases: 9. CDR3 length: 15 amino acids. CDR1 is MDHEN, CDR2 SYDVKM, per germline.

This chain uses TRBV5-1 with TRBJ2-1, with D tentatively TRBD1 (6 bases). The CDR3 is 14 residues long. V lost 1 base and J 4 bases, leaving 9 bases between the germline ends. In germline, CDR1 is SGHRS, CDR2 YFSETQ. In nucleotides, the CDR3 is TGCGCCAGCAGCTTGACAGGGAATTACAATGAGCAGTTCTTC. Protein: CASSLTGNYNEQFF.

DNA for the CDR3: TGTGCCAGCAGCCTCGCTGCGATCAACTATGGCTACACCTTC. Protein sequence: CASSLAAINYGYTF. The V and J genes are TRBV7-8 and TRBJ1-2; D is ambiguous. The V and J ends lost 5 bases and 2 bases respectively, with 12 bases between them. Germline V lookup: CDR1 SGHVS, CDR2 FQNEAQ. The CDR3 has 14 residues. Based on the CDR3 plus reference TRBV7-8 and TRBJ1-2, the full variable domain is GAGVSQSPRYKVAKRGQDVALRCDPISGHVSLFWYQQALGQGPEFLTYFQNEAQLDKSGLPSDRFFAERPEGSVSTLKIQRTQQEDSAVYLCASSLAAINYGYTFGSGTRLTVV.

This clone was counted a single time. The rearrangement uses TRBV7-6 and TRBJ2-5; 7 nucleotides align to TRBD1. J was trimmed by 2 bases and V by 5 bases; bases with no gene match: 8. The CDR3 sequence is 15 residues long. The germline V gene has CDR1 SGHVS and CDR2 FNYEAQ. The CDR3 sequence is CASSGSGTEQETQYF. As DNA, the CDR3 is TGTGCCAGCAGCGGATCCGGGACAGAGCAAGAGACCCAGTACTTC.

V is TRBV7-9 and J is TRBJ2-7, with 8 bases lining up with TRBD1. Unmatched junction bases numbered 10, after V lost 5 bases and J lost 4 bases. The V gene's germline CDR1 is SEHNR and CDR2 FQNEAQ (reference sequence). CDR3 length equals 15 residues. The CDR3 DNA reads TGTGCCAGCAGCCGAGACAGGGGAGCCTTTTACGAGCAGTACTTC. This translates into CASSRDRGAFYEQYF.

The V gene is TRBV7-3, the J gene TRBJ2-5; 15 bases are a match to TRBD2. The CDR3 is 16 residues long. V lost 5 bases to trimming and J lost 4 bases; unmatched junction nucleotides: 5. CDR1 is SGHTA, CDR2 FQGTGA, per germline. CDR3: CASSDTGLAGGETQYF. The CDR3 DNA reads as TGTGCCAGCAGCGACACGGGACTAGCGGGAGGAGAGACCCAGTACTTC.

The chain uses TRBV15 and TRBJ2-5, with unresolved D. With 3 bases removed from V and 2 bases from J, the gap between germline ends came to 7 bases. The CDR3 loop spans 13 amino acids. The germline gives CDR1 LNHNV, CDR2 YYDKDF (reference sequence). CDR3 in amino acids: CATSSTVQETQYF. The CDR3 DNA sequence: TGTGCCACCAGCAGTACAGTTCAAGAGACCCAGTACTTC.

The V and J genes are TRBV7-3 and TRBJ2-1; 13 nucleotides align to TRBD2. The V segment lost 1 base and the J segment 7 bases; nucleotides outside the gene matches: 10. CDR3 length: 18 residues. Germline values: CDR1 SGHTA, CDR2 FQGTGA. The CDR3: CASSLRAPTSGRENEQFF. The CDR3 bases are TGTGCCAGCAGCTTAAGGGCCCCCACTAGCGGGAGGGAAAATGAGCAGTTCTTC. Filled out from reference TRBV7-3 and TRBJ2-1, the complete variable domain reads GAGVSQTPSNKVTEKGKYVELRCDPISGHTALYWYRQSLGQGPEFLIYFQGTGAADDSGLPNDRFFAVRPEGSVSTLKIQRTERGDSAVYLCASSLRAPTSGRENEQFFGPGTRLTVL.

J is TRBJ1-2 and V is TRBV19, with 9 bases aligning to TRBD1. The trim removed 3 bases at V and 7 bases at J, leaving 6 bases unmatched. The CDR3 is 14 residues long. Germline V gene sequence: CDR1 LNHDA, CDR2 SQIVND (reference sequence). As DNA, the CDR3 is TGTGCCAGTAGTATTTCGGGACAGGGCTCTGGCTACACCTTC. Residues: CASSISGQGSGYTF.

The chain has TRBV6-4 and TRBJ2-3; 9 positions agree with TRBD2. The junction had 4 bases not matched to a gene; V was cut back by 6 bases and J by 3 bases. The V gene's germline CDR1 is MRHNA and CDR2 SNTAGT. The CDR3 runs 14 residues. For the CDR3, the DNA is TGTGCCAGCAGGAAAGCGGGAGGAACAGATACGCAGTATTTT. Translation: CASRKAGGTDTQYF.

The V gene is TRBV11-3, the J gene TRBJ2-1, with 12 bases matching TRBD2. The V gene end was trimmed by 6 bases and the J gene end by 4 bases; junction bases not matched to a gene: 4. Germline assignment: CDR1 SGHNT and CDR2 YENEEA. The CDR3 spans 15 residues. CDR3 sequence (DNA): TGTGCCAGCAGTCGACTAGCGGGAGCTTACAATGAGCAGTTCTTC. Protein sequence: CASSRLAGAYNEQFF.

This clone was seen just once. V and J are TRBV12-2 and TRBJ2-1. TRBV12-2 is recorded as a pseudogene. The CDR3 loop spans 13 amino acids. The CDR3 coding sequence is TGTGCAAGTCGCTTAGGACCCCGGGGCCCAAAGTTCTTC. Protein sequence: CASRLGPRGPKFF.

The chain links TRBV6-5 to TRBJ1-1; D is unclear. The ends were cut back, 6 bases at V and 5 bases at J, with 19 bases in the middle. The CDR3 sequence is 15 residues long. From germline, CDR1 is MNHEY and CDR2 SVGAGI. CDR3 nucleotides: TGTGCCAGCAGCTCCAACTTCCGACTGTCAACTGAAGCTTTCTTT. It encodes CASSSNFRLSTEAFF.

This clone was observed a few times. J is TRBJ1-5 and V is TRBV19, with 9 bases identical to TRBD1. The ends lost 4 bases at V and 1 base at J; junction bases unmatched: 5. The CDR3 length is 16 residues. Germline V gives CDR1 LNHDA, CDR2 SQIVND (reference sequence). DNA of the CDR3: TGTGCCAGTAGTAGGGAAGGGACAGGGAGCAATCAGCCCCAGCATTTT. Translated: CASSREGTGSNQPQHF. The whole variable domain, filled in from reference TRBV19 and TRBJ1-5, reads DGGITQSPKYLFRKEGQNVTLSCEQNLNHDAMYWYRQDPGQGLRLIYYSQIVNDFQKGDIAEGYSVSREKKESFPLTVTSAQKNPTAFYLCASSREGTGSNQPQHFGDGTRLSIL.

The V gene is TRBV6-5, the J gene TRBJ2-5; no clear D. The V gene's germline CDR1 is MNHEY and CDR2 SVGAGI. The CDR3 has 12 amino acids. V gave up 6 bases and J gave up 5 bases, with 10 bases separating them. The DNA of the CDR3 is TGTGCCAGCAGCTCAAACGTGGAGACCCAGTACTTC. It specifies CASSSNVETQYF.

About this clone: The identical CDR3 is also encoded by other nucleotide sequences in the sample. The chain couples TRBV29-1 to TRBJ2-3, with 9 bases identical to TRBD2. Germline CDR1 SQVTM, CDR2 ANQGSEA. The CDR3 sequence is 13 residues long. V lost 4 bases to trimming and J lost 2 bases; unmatched junction nucleotides: 1. CDR3 DNA: TGCAGCGTTGGCGGGAGGGCCACAGATACGCAGTATTTT. The encoded protein is CSVGGRATDTQYF.